The 30 T cell receptor beta chains given below trace back to one sample, sequenced in a study of blood T cell repertoires in COVID-19. Clones were sequenced by immunoSEQ multiplex PCR, and TCRdb holds only the in-frame ones, with some missing. Here the sample spans some 51,000 clones, 70% to 90% being singletons. The sample comprised peripheral blood. These receptors were taken from a man in his fifties or sixties with acute or convalescent COVID-19.

This chain joins TRBV2 and TRBJ2-5; D might be TRBD1 (5 bases). The CDR3 sequence is 15 residues long. Germline CDR1 is SNHLY and CDR2 is FYNNEI. The ends were cut back, 5 bases at V and 4 bases at J, with 17 bases in the middle. The CDR3 DNA follows: TGTGCCAGCAGTTTAATATTCAGGGCGGTAGAGACCCAGTACTTC. This gives the protein CASSLIFRAVETQYF. Supplemented by reference TRBV2 and TRBJ2-5, the full variable domain reads EPEVTQTPSHQVTQMGQEVILRCVPISNHLYFYWYRQILGQKVEFLVSFYNNEISEKSEIFDDQFSVERPDGSNFTLKIRSTKLEDSAMYFCASSLIFRAVETQYFGPGTRLLVL.

J is TRBJ1-2 and V is TRBV2; 7 nucleotides agree with TRBD1. Germline assignment: CDR1 SNHLY and CDR2 FYNNEI. The CDR3 loop spans 13 amino acids. V shed 6 bases and J 5 bases; nucleotides not matched to a gene: 6. Written as DNA, the CDR3 is TGTGCCAGCAGCCCCGACAGGGCGTATGGCTACACCTTC. As protein: CASSPDRAYGYTF.

This chain uses TRBV27 with TRBJ1-4, with unresolved D. This CDR3 contains 12 residues. From germline, CDR1 is MNHEY and CDR2 SMNVEV (reference sequence). V was trimmed by 6 bases and J by 10 bases, leaving 12 bases between them. CDR3 region: CASRAITGKLFF. The CDR3 bases are TGTGCCAGCAGGGCGATAACGGGAAAACTGTTTTTT.

This chain joins TRBV27 and TRBJ2-1; D might be TRBD2 (6 bases). The germline V and J ends were trimmed by 6 bases and 0 bases, with 6 bases remaining between them. This CDR3 contains 13 residues. Germline CDR1 MNHEY, CDR2 SMNVEV (reference sequence). The chain's CDR3 is CASRRGSYNEQFF. The CDR3 bases are TGTGCCAGCAGGCGGGGCTCCTACAATGAGCAGTTCTTC.

This rearrangement joins TRBV11-2 to TRBJ1-3, with 7 bases aligning to TRBD1. The J segment lost 0 bases and the V segment lost 4 bases, leaving 6 bases of the junction unmatched. The germline V gene encodes CDR1 SGHAT and CDR2 FQNNGV. The CDR3 totals 16 residues. The DNA of the CDR3 is TGTGCCAGCAGCTCGAGGACAGGCAACTCTGGAAACACCATATATTTT. The encoded protein is CASSSRTGNSGNTIYF.

This clone was seen once. The chain recombines TRBV18 with TRBJ2-3; 7 bases line up with TRBD2. Trimming removed 2 bases from V and 4 bases from J; junction bases left unmatched: 6. The CDR3 extends over 15 amino acids. Germline V gene sequence: CDR1 KGHSH, CDR2 LQKENI. The chain's CDR3 is CASSPSGTTPDTQYF. CDR3 nucleotides: TGTGCCAGCTCACCATCGGGGACTACCCCAGATACGCAGTATTTT.

The V and J genes are TRBV29-1 and TRBJ2-4; 8 bases align to TRBD1. This CDR3 has 14 amino acids. Per the germline V gene, CDR1 is SQVTM and CDR2 is ANQGSEA. J gave up 6 bases and V 7 bases, and 11 bases lay outside the gene matches. The CDR3 nucleotides are TGCAGCGCGGAACCAGGGGGCACGGGAAACATTCAGTACTTC. This sequence encodes CSAEPGGTGNIQYF. The full variable domain, completed using reference TRBV29-1 and TRBJ2-4, is SAVISQKPSRDICQRGTSLTIQCQVDSQVTMMFWYRQQPGQSLTLIATANQGSEATYESGFVIDKFPISRPNLTFSTLTVSNMSPEDSSIYLCSAEPGGTGNIQYFGAGTRLSVL.

The CDR3 reads CASSQDGTGGPTDTQYF. The CDR3 region has the DNA TGTGCCAGCAGCCAAGATGGGACGGGGGGGCCGACAGATACGCAGTATTTT. This sequence joins TRBV4-2 and TRBJ2-3; TRBD2 matches 8 bases. Per the germline V gene, CDR1 is LGHNA and CDR2 is YNFKEQ. The CDR3 runs 17 residues. Germline trimming cut 0 bases from V and 3 bases from J; bases unmatched to any gene: 8.

The J gene is TRBJ2-2, the V gene TRBV13; maybe TRBD2 (6 bases). This CDR3 comprises 16 residues. V lost 5 bases to trimming and J lost 5 bases, with 18 bases between them. From germline, CDR1 is PRHDT and CDR2 FYEKMQ (reference sequence). CDR3 sequence (DNA): TGTGCCAGCAGCAACTCCCTGCGGGGAAGAACCGGGGAGCTGTTTTTT. It translates to CASSNSLRGRTGELFF.

This chain uses TRBV9 with TRBJ2-7; the D gene is possibly TRBD1 (7 bases). CDR1 and CDR2 (germline): SGDLS, YYNGEE. Trimming cost V 4 bases and J 0 bases, with 11 bases left between them. The CDR3 sequence is 14 residues long. CDR3 region: CASSPQGGSYEQYF. In nucleotides, the CDR3 is TGTGCCAGCAGCCCCCAGGGGGGCTCCTACGAGCAGTACTTC.

The chain has TRBV4-3 and TRBJ2-1; 8 bases are shared with TRBD1. From germline, CDR1 is LGHNA and CDR2 YSLEER. The CDR3 runs to 15 residues. J lost 5 bases, V lost 1 base, and 4 bases had no gene match. The CDR3 reads CASSQGDRGNNEQFF. The CDR3 nucleotides read TGCGCCAGCAGCCAAGGTGACAGGGGTAACAATGAGCAGTTCTTC.

The chain uses TRBV29-1 and TRBJ1-4; 8 bases are a match to TRBD1. This CDR3 region has 15 residues. Germline trimming cut 5 bases from V and 3 bases from J; bases unmatched to any gene: 8. The germline gives CDR1 SQVTM, CDR2 ANQGSEA. CDR3 sequence (DNA): TGCAGCGTTCGGACAGGGCCAGGTGCTAATGAAAAACTGTTTTTT. Translated: CSVRTGPGANEKLFF.

The rearrangement uses TRBV5-4 and TRBJ2-2, with a possible D match to TRBD2 (6 bases). CDR3 length: 14 amino acids. The germline CDR1 and CDR2 sequences are SGHNT and YYREEE (reference sequence). The V and J ends lost 6 bases and 2 bases respectively, with 11 bases between them. The CDR3 here is CASKAGPNTGELFF. The DNA for the CDR3 is TGTGCCAGCAAGGCGGGGCCAAACACCGGGGAGCTGTTTTTT.

For the CDR3, the DNA is TGTGCCAGCAGCCAGGGACTAGCGGGAGCGCAAGAGACCCAGTACTTC. Translated: CASSQGLAGAQETQYF. The chain joins TRBV5-4 to TRBJ2-5; 14 bases are a match to TRBD2. V trimming: 4 bases; J trimming: 2 bases; junction bases outside the gene matches: 4. The CDR3 runs to 16 residues. Looked up from germline, CDR1 is SGHNT and CDR2 is YYREEE (reference sequence).

The chain carries TRBV6-2 or TRBV6-3 and TRBJ1-2; 8 bases align to TRBD1. The CDR3 length is 14 residues. Germline CDR1 and CDR2: MNHEY and SVGEGT. Germline trimming cut 4 bases from V and 8 bases from J; bases unmatched to any gene: 9. The CDR3 nucleotides read TGTGCCAGCAGTTGGGACAGGATGGTAGGCGGCTACACCTTC. It codes for CASSWDRMVGGYTF.

V is TRBV7-2 and J is TRBJ1-4; the match to TRBD1 covers 9 bases. In germline, CDR1 is SGHTA, CDR2 FQGNSA. The CDR3 spans 15 residues. V dropped 5 bases and J dropped 7; count of bases not matched to a gene: 8. CDR3 in DNA: TGTGCCAGCAGCAATCAACAGGGGGCGGGTGAAAAACTGTTTTTT. As protein: CASSNQQGAGEKLFF.

This chain uses TRBV20-1 with TRBJ2-1; 12 positions agree with TRBD2. V gave up 3 bases and J gave up 10 bases; unmatched junction bases: 13. CDR1 and CDR2 (germline): DFQATT, SNEGSKA (reference sequence). The CDR3 consists of 16 residues. CDR3 in DNA: TGCAGTGCTAGTTCATGGAGACTAGCGGGGGCCCAAGAGCAGTTCTTC. This gives the protein CSASSWRLAGAQEQFF.

V and J are TRBV2 and TRBJ1-2, with 7 nucleotides matching TRBD1. There are 13 residues in the CDR3. After removal of 6 bases from V and 4 bases from J, the junction contained 5 bases not matched to a gene. The germline V gene encodes CDR1 SNHLY and CDR2 FYNNEI. The CDR3 region is CASRAGQFYGYTF. DNA of the CDR3: TGTGCCAGCAGGGCGGGACAGTTCTATGGCTACACCTTC.

This chain joins TRBV5-5 and TRBJ1-2; a weak D match, TRBD1 (6 bases). Germline V gene lookup returns CDR1 SGHKS and CDR2 YYEKEE (reference sequence). V lost 8 bases, J lost 6 bases, and 20 bases lay in between. This CDR3 spans 14 amino acids. CDR3 coding DNA: TGTGCCAGTACTCCCCAGGGGAACGAGAATGGCTACACCTTC. It codes for CASTPQGNENGYTF. The full variable domain, rest sourced from reference TRBV5-5 and TRBJ1-2, is DAGVTQSPTHLIKTRGQQVTLRCSPISGHKSVSWYQQVLGQGPQFIFQYYEKEERGRGNFPDRFSARQFPNYSSELNVNALLLGDSALYLCASTPQGNENGYTFGSGTRLTVV.

This sequence joins TRBV28 and TRBJ2-7, with D possibly being TRBD2 (7 bases). Per the germline V gene, CDR1 is MDHEN and CDR2 is SYDVKM. The CDR3 has 14 residues. Trimming stripped 6 bases from V and 5 bases from J, with 17 bases between. CDR3 region: CASREGGRTNEQYF. The CDR3 DNA reads TGTGCCAGCAGAGAGGGGGGGCGGACCAACGAGCAGTACTTC.

This chain connects TRBV21-1 to TRBJ1-5; the listed D gene, TRBD1, was not tested against the DNA. TRBV21-1 constitutes a pseudogene. The CDR3 consists of 15 residues. The CDR3 here is CASIAGTGVGQPQHF. Written as DNA, the CDR3 is TGTGCCAGCATCGCCGGGACAGGGGTAGGACAGCCCCAGCATTTT.

A single count supports this clone. CDR3 DNA sequence: TGTGCCAGCAGCTTTGGGGCGAGTCGTAAGAATGAGCAGTTCTTC. This gives the protein CASSFGASRKNEQFF. The chain uses TRBV5-8 and TRBJ2-1; D is possibly TRBD1 (5 bases). This CDR3 has 15 amino acids. Trimming shortened V by 2 bases and J by 7 bases, and 16 bases separated the two germline ends. Germline V gene sequence: CDR1 SGHTS, CDR2 YDEGEE.

This chain connects TRBV27 to TRBJ2-5; 7 nucleotides align to TRBD1. Germline values: CDR1 MNHEY, CDR2 SMNVEV (reference sequence). The CDR3 runs 15 residues. J gave up 1 base and V 6 bases, and 8 bases lay outside the gene matches. The CDR3 spells CASRLTGAVQETQYF. The CDR3 DNA reads TGTGCCAGCAGACTCACAGGGGCCGTCCAAGAGACCCAGTACTTC.

The chain links TRBV3-1 (or the pseudogene TRBV3-2) to TRBJ1-3, with a possible D match to TRBD1 (6 bases). This CDR3 contains 14 residues. Germline assignment: CDR1 LGHDT and CDR2 YNNKEL (reference sequence). The V gene lost 2 bases and the J gene lost 7 bases, with 12 bases spanning the gap. CDR3 coding DNA: TGTGCCAGCAGCCAAAATTTTAGGGGGAACACCATATATTTT. Translated: CASSQNFRGNTIYF.

This clone turned up a few times. The chain has TRBV7-9 and TRBJ1-4; D is unclear. Germline lookup yields CDR1 SEHNR and CDR2 FQNEAQ (reference sequence). Trimming stripped 3 bases from V and 4 bases from J, with 15 bases between. The CDR3 runs 16 residues. This chain's CDR3 is CASSLEGRSGNEKLFF. The DNA for the CDR3 is TGTGCCAGCAGCTTGGAGGGTCGGTCGGGTAATGAAAAACTGTTTTTT.

The rearrangement uses TRBV7-2 and TRBJ2-1; a weak D match, TRBD2 (6 bases). The CDR3 length is 15 residues. Per germline, CDR1 SGHTA and CDR2 FQGNSA. The V gene lost 1 base and the J gene lost 5 bases, with 12 bases spanning the gap. For the CDR3, the DNA is TGTGCCAGCAGCTTAGACGCGGGGCCGAACAATGAGCAGTTCTTC. Protein product: CASSLDAGPNNEQFF.

The V gene is TRBV18, the J gene TRBJ1-5; D gene unclear. The CDR3 loop spans 13 amino acids. Germline lookup yields CDR1 KGHSH and CDR2 LQKENI. With 2 bases removed from V and 2 bases from J, the gap between germline ends came to 4 bases. CDR3 DNA sequence: TGTGCCAGCTCACCAGAGGGCAATCAGCCCCAGCATTTT. Translating gives CASSPEGNQPQHF.

The J gene is TRBJ2-3, the V gene TRBV6-2 or TRBV6-3; 8 bases align to TRBD2. There are 18 residues in the CDR3. Germline V gene sequence: CDR1 MNHEY, CDR2 SVGEGT. Trimming cost V 4 bases and J 0 bases; bases outside gene matches: 12. The CDR3 DNA reads TGTGCCAGCAGTTCAAGGAAGGGAAGCGGGGGAAGCACAGATACGCAGTATTTT. It specifies CASSSRKGSGGSTDTQYF.

The chain uses TRBV14 and TRBJ2-7; possibly TRBD1 for D (6 bases). Germline CDR1 reads SGHDN; CDR2 reads FVKESK. Trimming pared 8 bases from V and 1 base from J, leaving 18 bases between. This CDR3 spans 15 amino acids. The CDR3 reads CASSKGVGPSYEQYF. The CDR3 region has the DNA TGTGCCAGCTCAAAGGGGGTAGGGCCGTCCTACGAGCAGTACTTC.

This chain joins TRBV11-2 and TRBJ2-5; D is unresolved. The V end was cut by 0 bases, the J end by 4 bases, with 3 bases between. The germline V gene encodes CDR1 SGHAT and CDR2 FQNNGV. This CDR3 contains 12 residues. The CDR3 DNA reads TGTGCCAGCAGCTTAGATCTAGAGACCCAGTACTTC. Amino acid sequence: CASSLDLETQYF.